The sequence of this TCR beta chain was determined in a study of cytomegalovirus exposure and HLA in healthy donors. On this clone itself: The target antigen is unknown.

Notes on the study in general: A likely sequencing artifact accounted for one observed cluster of highly shared sequence variants. Cytomegalovirus status was reportedly diagnosed by the classifier with high sensitivity and specificity.

The PCR had 60 Vbeta and 13 Jbeta primers. Authors' analysis steps: Roughly 10 million shared chains were among about 80 million unique TCR beta chains counted in a later analysis. The protocol was immunoSEQ multiplex PCR, while the TCRdb copy is restricted to in-frame clones and leaves out a portion. That table is the source of V, J and clone size, and D and trimming were worked out from the DNA. The sample shows 130,000 or so clones, about 80% of them seen only once. The specimen sequenced was PBMCs. This TCR was sampled from a man between 25 and 39 years old in good health and CMV-seronegative.

CDR3 DNA sequence: TGTGCCAGCAGCTTAGCAGGACTCCTCCTCTACGAGCAGTACTTC. Residues: CASSLAGLLLYEQYF. The chain combines TRBV11-2 with TRBJ2-7; D is perhaps TRBD2 (5 bases). This CDR3 region has 15 residues. V gave up 1 base and J gave up 3 bases, with 13 bases separating them. CDR1 is SGHAT and CDR2 is FQNNGV in the germline V gene.